Listed here are 19 T cell receptor beta chains from one sample, sequenced in a study of T cell responses to AZD1222 COVID-19 vaccine. Assay used: immunoSEQ multiplex PCR; TCRdb lists only in-frame clones, some missing. The sample records tens of thousands of clones, about 88% being singletons. The sequencing used peripheral blood, collected on day 0 of AZD1222 vaccination. All receptors come from an adult in good health.

As concerns this clone: This sample includes further DNA sequences coding for the same CDR3. The gene calls are TRBV28 and TRBJ1-2; a possible D gene is TRBD1 (5 bases). This CDR3 region has 13 residues. Germline lookup yields CDR1 MDHEN and CDR2 SYDVKM. The ends were cut back, 4 bases at V and 1 base at J, with 7 bases in the middle. As DNA, the CDR3 is TGTGCCAGCAGTTCGACAGTTAACTATGGCTACACCTTC. Translation gives CASSSTVNYGYTF.

This sequence joins TRBV6-4 and TRBJ2-1; no reliable D call. Germline lookup yields CDR1 MRHNA and CDR2 SNTAGT. CDR3 length equals 14 residues. V was cut by 0 bases and J by 5 bases, with 8 bases left in between. CDR3 residues: CASSDSVYNNEQFF. The CDR3 coding sequence is TGTGCCAGCAGTGACTCGGTTTACAACAATGAGCAGTTCTTC.

The rearrangement links TRBV19 to TRBJ1-1; no definite D call. CDR1 LNHDA and CDR2 SQIVND come from the germline V gene (reference sequence). The CDR3 totals 15 residues. V lost 7 bases and J lost 5, with 20 bases in between. In nucleotides, the CDR3 is TGTGCCAGTACCACGGGCCCCGGACCTCTGACTGAAGCTTTCTTT. This gives the protein CASTTGPGPLTEAFF.

This clone came up once. The CDR3 bases are TGTGCCAGCAGACTGTCCGGGACAGGGAGGACAGATACGCAGTATTTT. Its translation: CASRLSGTGRTDTQYF. This chain uses TRBV28 with TRBJ2-3; the match to TRBD1 covers 9 bases. This CDR3 contains 16 residues. With V trimmed by 6 bases and J by 3 bases, 10 bases remained unmatched. Germline loops: CDR1 MDHEN, CDR2 SYDVKM.

V is TRBV14 and J is TRBJ2-3, with D perhaps TRBD1 or TRBD2 (6 bases each). V was cut by 6 bases and J by 3 bases, with 10 bases left in between. CDR3 length: 13 residues. Germline lookup yields CDR1 SGHDN and CDR2 FVKESK. The CDR3 DNA is TGTGCCAGCAGAGGAGGGGGGACAGATACGCAGTATTTT. Translating gives CASRGGGTDTQYF. Full variable domain (remainder filled in from reference TRBV14 and TRBJ2-3): EAGVTQFPSHSVIEKGQTVTLRCDPISGHDNLYWYRRVMGKEIKFLLHFVKESKQDESGMPNNRFLAERTGGTYSTLKVQPAELEDSGVYFCASRGGGTDTQYFGPGTRLTVL.

The chain has TRBV19 and TRBJ2-2; 13 bases map to TRBD2. The CDR3 runs to 15 residues. Germline lookup yields CDR1 LNHDA and CDR2 SQIVND (reference sequence). V gave up 10 bases and J gave up 4 bases; unmatched junction bases: 6. The CDR3 loop is CATAWTSGGTGELFF. In DNA form, the CDR3 reads TGTGCCACCGCTTGGACTAGCGGGGGCACCGGGGAGCTGTTTTTT.

The V gene is TRBV7-8, the J gene TRBJ2-2; D assignment may be TRBD1 or TRBD2 (5 bases each). Trimming removed 4 bases at V and 7 bases at J, with 10 bases between. This CDR3 is 13 amino acids long. Germline CDR1 reads SGHVS; CDR2 reads FQNEAQ. The CDR3 loop reads CASSSGTIGELFF. As DNA, the CDR3 is TGTGCCAGCAGCTCAGGGACGATCGGGGAGCTGTTTTTT. Full variable domain (rest looked up from reference TRBV7-8 and TRBJ2-2): GAGVSQSPRYKVAKRGQDVALRCDPISGHVSLFWYQQALGQGPEFLTYFQNEAQLDKSGLPSDRFFAERPEGSVSTLKIQRTQQEDSAVYLCASSSGTIGELFFGEGSRLTVL.

V gene TRBV9 combines with J gene TRBJ2-7; D remains ambiguous. V was clipped by 0 bases and J by 6 bases, with 19 bases between them. Germline V gene sequence: CDR1 SGDLS, CDR2 YYNGEE. CDR3 size: 16 residues. CDR3 nucleotide sequence: TGTGCCAGCAGCGTAGCTTTGGGCTCACCACCTTCCGAGCAGTACTTC. Protein sequence: CASSVALGSPPSEQYF.

The chain joins TRBV19 to TRBJ2-1, with 7 bases fitting TRBD2. Unmatched junction bases numbered 14, after V lost 7 bases and J lost 2 bases. Germline V gives CDR1 LNHDA, CDR2 SQIVND (reference sequence). CDR3 length: 17 amino acids. For the CDR3, the DNA is TGTGCCAGTACTCCCACCTCCCTAGCGGAAGCCTACAATGAGCAGTTCTTC. It translates to CASTPTSLAEAYNEQFF.

The V gene is TRBV3-1 (or the pseudogene TRBV3-2), the J gene TRBJ2-3; 11 bases map to TRBD1. Trimming at V came to 5 bases and at J to 5 bases, leaving 9 bases not matched to a gene. CDR3 size: 16 residues. The germline CDR1 and CDR2 sequences are LGHDT and YNNKEL (reference sequence). The CDR3 nucleotides read TGTGCCAGCAGCGGGCGGACAGGGGGCGTTCAAGATACGCAGTATTTT. This codes for CASSGRTGGVQDTQYF.

The chain has TRBV4-1 and TRBJ2-1; the match to TRBD2 covers 11 bases. V trimming: 2 bases; J trimming: 7 bases; junction bases outside the gene matches: 13. This CDR3 contains 18 residues. The germline CDR1 and CDR2 sequences are MGHRA and YSYEKL. The CDR3 DNA reads TGCGCCAGCAGCCAACCACAGGGACTAGCGGCCAAAAGGAATGAGCAGTTCTTC. Amino acid sequence: CASSQPQGLAAKRNEQFF.

The J gene is TRBJ2-7, the V gene TRBV6-2 or TRBV6-3; tentatively, D is TRBD2 (6 bases). Germline V gene sequence: CDR1 MNHEY, CDR2 SVGEGT. This CDR3 comprises 15 residues. V gave up 6 bases and J gave up 2 bases, with 17 bases separating them. The CDR3 here is CASSITGLLAYEQYF. The CDR3 DNA is TGTGCCAGCAGCATAACGGGACTTTTAGCCTACGAGCAGTACTTC.

The V call is TRBV19, the J call TRBJ1-5; TRBD1 is a possible D gene (5 bases). V lost 6 bases and J lost 3, with 9 bases in between. The CDR3 totals 13 residues. Germline V gives CDR1 LNHDA, CDR2 SQIVND (reference sequence). The CDR3 sequence: CASSRQTNQPQHF. CDR3 DNA sequence: TGTGCCAGTAGCCGACAGACCAATCAGCCCCAGCATTTT.

The chain's CDR3 is CASSFMSGTGAYEQYF. The DNA for the CDR3 is TGCGCCAGCAGCTTCATGTCCGGGACAGGGGCCTACGAGCAGTACTTC. The chain is built from TRBV5-1 and TRBJ2-7; TRBD1 matches 10 bases. CDR1 is SGHRS and CDR2 is YFSETQ in the germline V gene. J gave up 2 bases and V 2 bases, and 7 bases lay outside the gene matches. CDR3 length: 16 residues.

The chain couples TRBV10-3 to TRBJ1-2, with D possibly TRBD1 on 5 matching bases. V lost 7 bases and J 8 bases, leaving 17 bases between the germline ends. Germline values: CDR1 ENHRY, CDR2 SYGVKD. The CDR3 contains 13 residues. The CDR3 nucleotides are TGTGCCATCACACGGGGCAGGGAGGACGGCTACACCTTC. Its protein is CAITRGREDGYTF.

As to this clone: This same CDR3 is encoded by further DNA sequences in the sample. V gene TRBV2 combines with J gene TRBJ1-3; 8 bases match TRBD1. The ends lost 6 bases at V and 2 bases at J; junction bases unmatched: 0. The CDR3 has 13 residues. The germline CDR1 and CDR2 sequences are SNHLY and FYNNEI. The CDR3 loop is CASRDRAGNTIYF. CDR3 in DNA: TGTGCCAGCAGGGACAGGGCTGGAAACACCATATATTTT.

The V gene is TRBV12-3 or TRBV12-4, the J gene TRBJ2-7, with 7 positions matching TRBD1. The CDR3 contains 13 residues. V lost 2 bases to trimming and J lost 6 bases; unmatched junction nucleotides: 4. The DNA for the CDR3 is TGTGCCAGCAGTTTAATGGCAGGGGGCGAGCAGTACTTC. Residues: CASSLMAGGEQYF.

The J gene is TRBJ1-5, the V gene TRBV25-1; D call uncertain. The CDR3 loop spans 13 amino acids. The V end lost 4 bases, the J end lost 2 bases, and 6 bases lay between the germline ends. The germline CDR1 and CDR2 sequences are MGHDK and SYGVNS. In nucleotides, the CDR3 is TGTGCCAGCAGTGGTGTGGGCAATCAGCCCCAGCATTTT. This gives the protein CASSGVGNQPQHF.

This sequence joins TRBV28 and TRBJ1-2, with D perhaps matching TRBD1 (6 bases). Trimming cost V 6 bases and J 3 bases, with 20 bases left between them. The CDR3 consists of 16 residues. CDR1 is MDHEN and CDR2 is SYDVKM in the germline V gene. The CDR3 DNA sequence: TGTGCCAGCAGGCCAATAGGGGACACGAGATACTATGGCTACACCTTC. Translation gives CASRPIGDTRYYGYTF.